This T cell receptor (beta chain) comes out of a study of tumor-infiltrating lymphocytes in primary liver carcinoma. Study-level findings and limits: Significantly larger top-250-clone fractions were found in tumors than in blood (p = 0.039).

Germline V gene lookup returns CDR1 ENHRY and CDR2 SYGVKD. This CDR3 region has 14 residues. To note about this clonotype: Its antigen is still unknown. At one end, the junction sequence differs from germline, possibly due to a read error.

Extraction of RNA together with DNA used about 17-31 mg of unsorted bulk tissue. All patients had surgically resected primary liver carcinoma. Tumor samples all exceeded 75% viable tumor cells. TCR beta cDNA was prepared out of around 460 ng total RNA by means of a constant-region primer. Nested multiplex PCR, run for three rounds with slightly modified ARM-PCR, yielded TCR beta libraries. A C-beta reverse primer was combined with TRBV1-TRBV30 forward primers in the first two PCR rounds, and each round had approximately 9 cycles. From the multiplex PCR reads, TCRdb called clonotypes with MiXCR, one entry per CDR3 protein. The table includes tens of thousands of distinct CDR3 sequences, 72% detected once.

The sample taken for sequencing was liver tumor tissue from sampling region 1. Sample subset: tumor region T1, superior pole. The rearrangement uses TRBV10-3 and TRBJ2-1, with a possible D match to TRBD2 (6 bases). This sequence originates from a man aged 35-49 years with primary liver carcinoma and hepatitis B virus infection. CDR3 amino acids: CAISDIGGGDDQFF. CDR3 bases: TGTGCCATCAGTGATATAGGCGGAGGGGATGATCAGTTCTTC.